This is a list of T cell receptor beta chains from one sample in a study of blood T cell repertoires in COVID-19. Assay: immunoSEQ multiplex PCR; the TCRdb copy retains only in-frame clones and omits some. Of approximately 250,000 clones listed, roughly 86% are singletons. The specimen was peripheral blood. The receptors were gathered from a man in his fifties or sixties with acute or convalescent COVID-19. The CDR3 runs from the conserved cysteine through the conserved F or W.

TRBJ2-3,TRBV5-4,CASSHQGAADTQYF
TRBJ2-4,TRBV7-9,CASSLGEAPHIQYF
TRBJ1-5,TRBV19,CASSPRDREQPQHF
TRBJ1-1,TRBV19,CASSIDLQGHAFF
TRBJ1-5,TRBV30,CAWSVRGRGHQPQHF
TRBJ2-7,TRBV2,CASSLDRSYEQYF
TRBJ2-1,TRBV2,CASNYRDRGVNEQFF
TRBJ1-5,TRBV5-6,CASSRASGVGQPQHF
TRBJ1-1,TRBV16,CASSIQGNTEAFF
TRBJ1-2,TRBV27,CASSLGQGTNYGYTF
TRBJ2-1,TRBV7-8,CASSGQNYNEQFF
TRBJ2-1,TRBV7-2,CASSLSGQDYNEQFF
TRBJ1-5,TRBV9,CASSVSSNQPQHF
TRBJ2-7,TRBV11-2,CASSLAGRGNEQYF
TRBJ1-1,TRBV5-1,CASSPLVVGGNTEAFF
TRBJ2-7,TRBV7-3,CASSLTGQGDYEQYF
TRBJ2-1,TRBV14,CASSQDTGLAGKQFF
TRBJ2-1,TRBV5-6,CASSLALLGSYNEQFF
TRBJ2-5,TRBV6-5,CASRGHNQETQYF
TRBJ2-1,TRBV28,CASKTRGGLSYNEQFF
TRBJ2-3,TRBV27,CASSLTLTGLSSSDTQYF
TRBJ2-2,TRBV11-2,CASTGSGTGELFF
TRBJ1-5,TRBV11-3,CASSQTRYQPQHF
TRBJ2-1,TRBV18,CASSLQGAPFF
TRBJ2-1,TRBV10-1,CASSEVARAGGNEQFF
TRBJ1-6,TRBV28,CASSFPTGVNSPLHF
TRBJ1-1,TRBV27,CASSLRRNTEAFF
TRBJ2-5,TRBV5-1,CASNVGHPQETQYF
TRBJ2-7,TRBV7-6,CASSLAPSGTFYEQYF
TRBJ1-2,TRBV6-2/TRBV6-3,CASSSGQGGYGYTF
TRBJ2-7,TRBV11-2,CASSLLAINSYEQYF
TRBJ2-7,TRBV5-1,CASSLVTGQSYEQYF
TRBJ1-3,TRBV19,CASSIDLQRNTIYF
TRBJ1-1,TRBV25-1,CASSDPSRTGMNTEAFF
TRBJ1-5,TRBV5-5,CASSPPAGDRGQPQHF
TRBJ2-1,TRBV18,CASSGAGTNPSYNEQFF
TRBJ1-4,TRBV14,CASSYRQGINEKLFF
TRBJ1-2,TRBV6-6,CASSLTGTLSGGYTF